Listed below are T cell receptor beta chains from one sample, sequenced in a study of sequential checkpoint blockade in melanoma. Assay used: immunoSEQ multiplex PCR; TCRdb lists only in-frame clones, some missing. The sample shows approximately 26,000 clones, over 60% of them seen only once. Material: CD8+ T cells sorted from blood (inferred from file names), obtained from a patient given nivolumab and ipilimumab in sequence. The receptors were gathered from a human donor with melanoma. Both conserved end residues are part of each CDR3. Fields, in order: V gene, J gene, clone size, D gene, CDR3 DNA, CDR3 protein. D genes are given only for firm matches. The listing skips clone size in some rows; elsewhere it reads once, few, many or a size class.

v_gene: TRBV6-4; j_gene: TRBJ2-1; abundance: -; d_gene: TRBD1; CDR3nt: TGTGCCAGCAGCGCTGCCCCGGGACAGGGCTACAATGAGCAGTTCTTC; CDR3aa: CASSAAPGQGYNEQFF
v_gene: TRBV6-1; j_gene: TRBJ2-2; abundance: once; d_gene: -; CDR3nt: TGTGCCAGCAGTGTTTTCGCGAACACCGGGGAGCTGTTTTTT; CDR3aa: CASSVFANTGELFF
v_gene: TRBV7-9; j_gene: TRBJ2-7; abundance: few; d_gene: TRBD1; CDR3nt: TGTGCCAGCAGCTTCGGGGACAGCTCCTACGAGCAGTACTTC; CDR3aa: CASSFGDSSYEQYF
v_gene: TRBV9; j_gene: TRBJ2-6; abundance: -; d_gene: -; CDR3nt: TGTGCCAGCAGTTTAGGGGGGGTGGGGGCCAACGTCCTGACTTTC; CDR3aa: CASSLGGVGANVLTF
v_gene: TRBV29-1; j_gene: TRBJ1-2; abundance: few; d_gene: -; CDR3nt: TGCAGCGTTCCGGGAAAAGCTAACTATGGCTACACCTTC; CDR3aa: CSVPGKANYGYTF
v_gene: TRBV6-4; j_gene: TRBJ2-3; abundance: -; d_gene: TRBD2; CDR3nt: TGTGCCAGCAGTGAATCAGCGGGGGGAACAGATACGCAGTATTTT; CDR3aa: CASSESAGGTDTQYF
v_gene: TRBV19; j_gene: TRBJ2-2; abundance: -; d_gene: -; CDR3nt: TGTGCCAGTAGTATCTTTGTGCGGCATTTAGGCACCGGGGAGCTGTTTTTT; CDR3aa: CASSIFVRHLGTGELFF
v_gene: TRBV7-9; j_gene: TRBJ2-3; abundance: -; d_gene: TRBD1; CDR3nt: TGTGCCAGCAGAGGACAGGGAACGCAGTATTTT; CDR3aa: CASRGQGTQYF
v_gene: TRBV6-5; j_gene: TRBJ1-1; abundance: -; d_gene: -; CDR3nt: TGTGCCAGCAGTTACTCATCAGGGTCGAACACTGAAGCTTTCTTT; CDR3aa: CASSYSSGSNTEAFF
v_gene: TRBV5-5; j_gene: TRBJ2-1; abundance: -; d_gene: TRBD1; CDR3nt: TGTGCCAGCAGCACCGGGACAGGGACTCACAATGAGCAGTTCTTC; CDR3aa: CASSTGTGTHNEQFF
v_gene: TRBV6-5; j_gene: TRBJ1-1; abundance: -; d_gene: TRBD1; CDR3nt: TGTGCCAGCAGGCAAGACAGGGGAACTGAAGCTTTCTTT; CDR3aa: CASRQDRGTEAFF
v_gene: TRBV4-1; j_gene: TRBJ1-1; abundance: -; d_gene: -; CDR3nt: TGCGCCAGCAGACTCGGCACTGAAGCTTTCTTT; CDR3aa: CASRLGTEAFF
v_gene: TRBV4-3; j_gene: TRBJ2-1; abundance: -; d_gene: -; CDR3nt: TGCGCCAGCAGCCAAGATTCCGACAGCTACAATGAGCAGTTCTTC; CDR3aa: CASSQDSDSYNEQFF
v_gene: TRBV7-2; j_gene: TRBJ1-3; abundance: once; d_gene: -; CDR3nt: TGTGCCAGCAGCCAAGGACAGAGCTCTGGAAACACCATATATTTT; CDR3aa: CASSQGQSSGNTIYF
v_gene: TRBV4-3; j_gene: TRBJ1-2; abundance: -; d_gene: -; CDR3nt: TGCGCCAGCAGCCAAGAATTGGACTCTCTCAACTATGGCTACACCTTC; CDR3aa: CASSQELDSLNYGYTF
v_gene: TRBV11-2; j_gene: TRBJ2-1; abundance: -; d_gene: TRBD2; CDR3nt: TGTGCCAGCAGCTTAGCTCCGGGTAGCGGGGGCTATGAGCAGTTCTTC; CDR3aa: CASSLAPGSGGYEQFF
v_gene: TRBV27; j_gene: TRBJ2-3; abundance: -; d_gene: TRBD2; CDR3nt: TGTGCCAGCAGTCCGCTAGCGGGAGGGGACACAGATACGCAGTATTTT; CDR3aa: CASSPLAGGDTDTQYF
v_gene: TRBV5-4; j_gene: TRBJ2-7; abundance: -; d_gene: -; CDR3nt: TGTGCCAGCAGCCCAGACAGTTCCTACGAGCAGTACTTC; CDR3aa: CASSPDSSYEQYF
v_gene: TRBV6-5; j_gene: TRBJ2-5; abundance: -; d_gene: TRBD2; CDR3nt: TGTGCCAGCAGTTTTGGACGGCCGGGACTAGCGGTGACCCAGTACTTC; CDR3aa: CASSFGRPGLAVTQYF
v_gene: TRBV2; j_gene: TRBJ2-3; abundance: -; d_gene: TRBD2; CDR3nt: TGTGCCAGCAGTCCTAGCGGGGGTCCGTACGAGTATTTT; CDR3aa: CASSPSGGPYEYF
v_gene: TRBV19; j_gene: TRBJ1-1; abundance: once; d_gene: -; CDR3nt: TGTGCCAGTTGGGGTGGGGGCGTCACTGAAGCTTTCTTT; CDR3aa: CASWGGGVTEAFF
v_gene: TRBV4-3; j_gene: TRBJ1-1; abundance: -; d_gene: -; CDR3nt: TGCGCCAGCAGCCATGCACAGGGCCCTGAAGCTTTCTTT; CDR3aa: CASSHAQGPEAFF
v_gene: TRBV19; j_gene: TRBJ2-1; abundance: -; d_gene: TRBD1; CDR3nt: TGTGCCAGTAGTATAGATGAAGTACAGGGGTACAATGAGCAGTTCTTC; CDR3aa: CASSIDEVQGYNEQFF
v_gene: TRBV6-5; j_gene: TRBJ2-1; abundance: -; d_gene: TRBD2; CDR3nt: TGTGCCAGCACGATTGGCGGGGGATACAATGAGCAGTTCTTC; CDR3aa: CASTIGGGYNEQFF
v_gene: TRBV18; j_gene: TRBJ2-7; abundance: -; d_gene: -; CDR3nt: TGTGCCAGCTCACCGAATTACGAGCAGTACTTC; CDR3aa: CASSPNYEQYF
v_gene: TRBV19; j_gene: TRBJ2-3; abundance: -; d_gene: TRBD1; CDR3nt: TGTGCCAGTAGTATACCACAGGGGGCAGGCACAGATACGCAGTATTTT; CDR3aa: CASSIPQGAGTDTQYF
v_gene: TRBV7-2; j_gene: TRBJ2-5; abundance: -; d_gene: -; CDR3nt: TGTGCCAGCAGCTTAGTCCTCCGGGGGTACGAAAAGACCCAGTACTTC; CDR3aa: CASSLVLRGYEKTQYF
v_gene: TRBV10-3; j_gene: TRBJ2-1; abundance: once; d_gene: TRBD2; CDR3nt: TGTGCCATCAGTGACAGCGGGGGGGCCTACAATGAGCAGTTCTTC; CDR3aa: CAISDSGGAYNEQFF
v_gene: TRBV9; j_gene: TRBJ2-7; abundance: -; d_gene: TRBD1; CDR3nt: TGTGCCAGCAGCGTCCGGGACAGAGGACTCGAGCAGTACTTC; CDR3aa: CASSVRDRGLEQYF
v_gene: TRBV7-8; j_gene: TRBJ2-7; abundance: -; d_gene: -; CDR3nt: TGTGCCAGCAGCTTAGTCGGTGGAGGGATGGCCTACGAGCAGTACTTC; CDR3aa: CASSLVGGGMAYEQYF
v_gene: TRBV7-2; j_gene: TRBJ2-7; abundance: once; d_gene: -; CDR3nt: TGTGCCAGCAGCTTGAGGGGGGGAGGGAGCCCCTACGAGCAGTACTTC; CDR3aa: CASSLRGGGSPYEQYF
v_gene: TRBV5-4; j_gene: TRBJ2-7; abundance: once; d_gene: TRBD2; CDR3nt: TGTGCCAGCAGCTGGGGACTAGCGGGAGCCTACGAGCAGTACTTC; CDR3aa: CASSWGLAGAYEQYF
v_gene: TRBV13; j_gene: TRBJ1-2; abundance: -; d_gene: -; CDR3nt: TGTGCCAGCAGCCTACCTCCCGGAGAGGCGGATTATGGCTACACCTTC; CDR3aa: CASSLPPGEADYGYTF
v_gene: TRBV30; j_gene: TRBJ1-2; abundance: -; d_gene: -; CDR3nt: TGTGCCTGGACAGGCTCCGGGAGGTATGGCTACACCTTC; CDR3aa: CAWTGSGRYGYTF
v_gene: TRBV27; j_gene: TRBJ2-3; abundance: -; d_gene: -; CDR3nt: TGTGCCAGCAGCCGATCGCTAGCGCCCACAGATACGCAGTATTTT; CDR3aa: CASSRSLAPTDTQYF
v_gene: TRBV28; j_gene: TRBJ1-5; abundance: few; d_gene: TRBD1; CDR3nt: TGTGCCAGCAGCAGGGGGCAGGGCAATCAGCCCCAGCATTTT; CDR3aa: CASSRGQGNQPQHF
v_gene: TRBV7-9; j_gene: TRBJ2-6; abundance: -; d_gene: -; CDR3nt: TGTGCCAGCACTCGAGACTCTGGGGCCAACGTCCTGACTTTC; CDR3aa: CASTRDSGANVLTF
v_gene: TRBV5-6; j_gene: TRBJ1-1; abundance: -; d_gene: TRBD1; CDR3nt: TGTGCCAGCAGCTCACGGACAGGGCGGTTCACTGAAGCTTTCTTT; CDR3aa: CASSSRTGRFTEAFF
v_gene: TRBV2; j_gene: TRBJ2-3; abundance: -; d_gene: TRBD1; CDR3nt: TGTGCCAGCAGCGGCGGACAGGGGGGAGATACGCAGTATTTT; CDR3aa: CASSGGQGGDTQYF
v_gene: TRBV10-2; j_gene: TRBJ2-5; abundance: -; d_gene: -; CDR3nt: TGCGCCAGCAGTTTTTCCCTTCGGGGAGAGACCCAGTACTTC; CDR3aa: CASSFSLRGETQYF
v_gene: TRBV27; j_gene: TRBJ2-2; abundance: -; d_gene: TRBD2; CDR3nt: TGTGCCAGCAGTTTCCGACTAGCGGGGGGGCCCGGGGAGCTGTTTTTT; CDR3aa: CASSFRLAGGPGELFF
v_gene: TRBV27; j_gene: TRBJ1-2; abundance: -; d_gene: TRBD1; CDR3nt: TGTGCCAGCAGTGGACAGGGGTTTCCTGGCTACACCTTC; CDR3aa: CASSGQGFPGYTF
v_gene: TRBV15; j_gene: TRBJ2-5; abundance: -; d_gene: TRBD2; CDR3nt: TGTGCCACCAGCAGTCTCCTCCTGACTAGCGGGAGAGGAGAGACCCAGTACTTC; CDR3aa: CATSSLLLTSGRGETQYF
v_gene: TRBV7-2; j_gene: TRBJ1-2; abundance: few; d_gene: TRBD1; CDR3nt: TGTGCCAGCAGCCTGCACCCGGGACAGCCTAAGACTAACTATGGCTACACCTTC; CDR3aa: CASSLHPGQPKTNYGYTF
v_gene: TRBV7-9; j_gene: TRBJ2-7; abundance: -; d_gene: TRBD1; CDR3nt: TGTGCCAGCAGCCCCGACAGGGGGCAGGGGGAGCAGTACTTC; CDR3aa: CASSPDRGQGEQYF
v_gene: TRBV4-2; j_gene: TRBJ2-7; abundance: -; d_gene: -; CDR3nt: TGTGCCAGCAGCCAAGTGGCGGGAACCTACGAGCAGTACTTC; CDR3aa: CASSQVAGTYEQYF
v_gene: TRBV5-4; j_gene: TRBJ2-3; abundance: -; d_gene: -; CDR3nt: TGTGCCAGCAGCTTACTCGGGGAGCAGTATTTT; CDR3aa: CASSLLGEQYF
v_gene: TRBV4-3; j_gene: TRBJ2-1; abundance: -; d_gene: -; CDR3nt: TGCGCCAGCAGCCAAGACTGGCTAGCTGGCTCCTACAATGAGCAGTTCTTC; CDR3aa: CASSQDWLAGSYNEQFF
v_gene: TRBV10-3; j_gene: TRBJ1-1; abundance: -; d_gene: -; CDR3nt: TGTGCCATCAGTGACGAGGGAAGAGAAGCTTTCTTT; CDR3aa: CAISDEGREAFF
v_gene: TRBV6-5; j_gene: TRBJ2-5; abundance: -; d_gene: -; CDR3nt: TGTGCCAGCAGGACAGGACAACAAGAGCAGTACTTC; CDR3aa: CASRTGQQEQYF
v_gene: TRBV2; j_gene: TRBJ1-1; abundance: few; d_gene: -; CDR3nt: TGTGCCAGCAGAAGGGGCGTGGGAGCTTTCTTT; CDR3aa: CASRRGVGAFF
v_gene: TRBV29-1; j_gene: TRBJ1-1; abundance: -; d_gene: -; CDR3nt: TGCAGCGTTGAAGATCGGGGGAACACTGAAGCTTTCTTT; CDR3aa: CSVEDRGNTEAFF
v_gene: TRBV27; j_gene: TRBJ1-2; abundance: -; d_gene: -; CDR3nt: TGTGCCAGCAGTCGCCCGGGAGGAGGGGATGGCTACACCTTC; CDR3aa: CASSRPGGGDGYTF
v_gene: TRBV6-5; j_gene: TRBJ1-1; abundance: few; d_gene: TRBD1; CDR3nt: TGTGCCAGCAGTTCTCGACAGGGTTCGAACACTGAAGCTTTCTTT; CDR3aa: CASSSRQGSNTEAFF
v_gene: TRBV5-6; j_gene: TRBJ1-1; abundance: -; d_gene: TRBD1; CDR3nt: TGTGCCAGCAGCTATGACAGGGGATACACTGAAGCTTTCTTT; CDR3aa: CASSYDRGYTEAFF
v_gene: TRBV7-8; j_gene: TRBJ2-1; abundance: once; d_gene: TRBD2; CDR3nt: TGTGCCAGCAGCTTCCCCGTCGGACTAGCGGGGGCGTACAATGAGCAGTTCTTC; CDR3aa: CASSFPVGLAGAYNEQFF
v_gene: TRBV5-1; j_gene: TRBJ1-1; abundance: -; d_gene: -; CDR3nt: TGCGCCAGCAGCTCAGGCGAGCCTGAAGCTTTCTTT; CDR3aa: CASSSGEPEAFF
v_gene: TRBV27; j_gene: TRBJ2-7; abundance: -; d_gene: -; CDR3nt: TGTGCCAGCAGTTTATGGGCAGGGGAGCACGAGCAGTACTTC; CDR3aa: CASSLWAGEHEQYF
v_gene: TRBV29-1; j_gene: TRBJ2-1; abundance: few; d_gene: -; CDR3nt: TGCAGCGTTGAATTGGGGACTTCCTCCTACAATGAGCAGTTCTTC; CDR3aa: CSVELGTSSYNEQFF